The 30 T cell receptor beta chains in this list originate from one sample, sequenced in a study of T cells in women clearing cervical HPV infection. Here immunoSEQ multiplex PCR was the method, and the copy in TCRdb shows in-frame clones only, minus some. This sample's table has 15,000 to 20,000 clones. The sequencing sample was made of blood buffy coat. All receptors come from a woman aged 18-69 years with a cervical HPV16 infection that either progressed to CIN3+ or cleared (not recorded which).

As to this clone: The read terminates 3 residues before the CDR3 end, so the remaining end is supplied by the germline J gene. The V call is TRBV19, the J call TRBJ2-5; maybe TRBD1 (5 bases). Germline V lookup: CDR1 LNHDA, CDR2 SQIVND (reference sequence). The V end lost 4 bases, the J end lost 1 base, and 7 bases lay between the germline ends. This CDR3 is 13 amino acids long. The DNA read from the CDR3 is TGTGCCAGTAGTAAGGACACCCAAGAGACC. Its translation: CASSKDTQET. The complete CDR3 sequence is CASSKDTQETQYF.

To note about this clone: The read halts 3 residues ahead of the CDR3 end, with the missing end drawn from the germline J gene. This chain links TRBV2 with TRBJ1-2; weak D call: TRBD1 (5 bases). This CDR3 has 13 amino acids. V lost 3 bases and J lost 5, with 10 bases in between. Germline lookup yields CDR1 SNHLY and CDR2 FYNNEI. The CDR3: CASSDGQMYGYTF. The sequenced CDR3 bases are TGTGCCAGCAGTGACGGACAAATGTATGGC.

As for this clone: The read falls 3 residues short of the CDR3 end, and the missing part is taken from the germline J gene. The J gene is TRBJ1-4, the V gene TRBV20-1; maybe TRBD1 (6 bases). The CDR3 length is 15 residues. Deletions cut 3 bases from V and 4 bases from J, with 15 bases between. Per the germline V gene, CDR1 is DFQATT and CDR2 is SNEGSKA (reference sequence). The CDR3 DNA, read in part, is TGCAGTGCTAGGAAGGGGGAAGGGATTAATGAAAAA. Residues: CSARKGEGINEK. The CDR3 in full is CSARKGEGINEKLFF.

A remark on this clone: The read ends 3 residues early relative to the CDR3; the germline J gene fills the gap. The J gene is TRBJ1-4, the V gene TRBV20-1; perhaps TRBD1 as D (5 bases). Trimming pared 4 bases from V and 5 bases from J, leaving 17 bases between. This CDR3 contains 15 residues. Germline V gene sequence: CDR1 DFQATT, CDR2 SNEGSKA (reference sequence). The part of the CDR3 DNA that was read is TGCAGTGCTATGGAGGCTAGGGGTCGGAATGAAAAA. Translation gives CSAMEARGRNEK. The whole CDR3 protein is CSAMEARGRNEKLFF.

On this clone itself: The CDR3 goes on 3 residues after the read ends, and that part is filled in from the germline J gene. The chain recombines TRBV7-4 with TRBJ1-5, with 9 bases fitting TRBD1. The CDR3 runs to 18 residues. From germline, CDR1 is SGHVT and CDR2 SQSDAQ. The V and J ends lost 8 bases and 2 bases, in that order; junction bases with no gene match: 16. The CDR3 DNA, read in part, is TGTGCCAGCCTTTTACTTGGGGACAGGGCGTCTGGCAATCAGCCC. It yields the protein CASLLLGDRASGNQP. The CDR3 in full is CASLLLGDRASGNQPQHF.

Concerning this clone itself: Sequencing ends 3 residues short of the CDR3 end; the germline J gene provides the rest. The genes are TRBV5-4 and TRBJ1-1, with D uncertain. V lost 4 bases and J 6 bases, leaving 16 bases between the germline ends. Germline V lookup: CDR1 SGHNT, CDR2 YYREEE (reference sequence). CDR3 length: 14 residues. CDR3 residues: CASSPKTPAPEAFF. CDR3 bases read: TGTGCCAGCAGCCCAAAGACTCCCGCCCCTGAA.

About this clone itself: The missing CDR3 end, 3 residues past where the read stops, is filled in from the germline J gene. V usage is TRBV6-1 and J usage is TRBJ1-1; 7 bases are shared with TRBD1. Germline CDR1 reads MNHNS; CDR2 reads SASEGT. With 0 bases clipped from V and 6 bases from J, the junction kept 10 bases outside the gene matches. CDR3 size: 16 residues. The covered CDR3 bases are TGTGCCAGCAGTGAAGCGGTGCGAGGGGGCTGGTCTGAA. Its protein product is CASSEAVRGGWSE. The CDR3 in full is CASSEAVRGGWSEAFF.

Here the CDR3 reads CSARAGSNTGELFF. The sequenced CDR3 bases are TGCAGTGCTAGAGCGGGTTCGAACACCGGGGAG. J is TRBJ2-2 and V is TRBV20-1; D not certain. The CDR3 extends 3 residues past the end of the read, so its final part is completed from the germline J gene. The CDR3 is 14 residues long. Trimming took off 1 base at V and 0 bases at J, with 6 bases between the two ends. Germline CDR1 reads DFQATT; CDR2 reads SNEGSKA (reference sequence).

Comment on this clone: Sequencing ends 3 residues short of the CDR3 end; the germline J gene provides the rest. The V call is TRBV6-1, the J call TRBJ2-2; D is uncertain. V gave up 4 bases and J gave up 1 base, with 7 bases separating them. CDR3 size: 14 residues. Germline V gene data show CDR1 as MNHNS and CDR2 as SASEGT. CDR3 sequence: CASSVVWNTGELFF. The sequenced part of the CDR3 DNA is TGTGCCAGCAGTGTCGTCTGGAACACCGGGGAG.

Points on this clone: Read coverage stops 3 residues before the CDR3 terminus; the germline J gene supplies the remainder. This sequence joins TRBV19 and TRBJ2-7; perhaps D is TRBD1 or TRBD2 (5 bases each). CDR1 and CDR2 (germline): LNHDA, SQIVND (reference sequence). This CDR3 is 14 amino acids long. The V end lost 1 base, the J end lost 0 bases, and 7 bases lay between the germline ends. The CDR3 region is CASSIGGDSYEQYF. CDR3 bases read: TGTGCCAGTAGTATAGGAGGGGACTCCTACGAG.

Of note for this clone: The read terminates 3 residues ahead of where the CDR3 ends, so the germline J gene completes it. V gene TRBV27 combines with J gene TRBJ1-5; D might be TRBD1 (6 bases). The V gene lost 4 bases and the J gene lost 6 bases, with 19 bases spanning the gap. This CDR3 is 16 amino acids long. CDR1 MNHEY and CDR2 SMNVEV come from the germline V gene (reference sequence). CDR3 DNA (partial): TGTGCCAGCAGTTCAATTCCGGGACACGGGAGTCAGCCC. It translates to CASSSIPGHGSQP. The entire CDR3 is CASSSIPGHGSQPQHF.

For this clone: From the germline J gene comes the end of the CDR3, since the read stops 3 residues before it. The chain links TRBV28 to TRBJ1-2, with D perhaps matching TRBD1 (6 bases). Trimming removed 4 bases at V and 0 bases at J, with 12 bases between. Germline CDR1 and CDR2: MDHEN and SYDVKM. The CDR3 has 15 residues. This chain's CDR3 is CASSSWTAANYGYTF. Partial CDR3 DNA: TGTGCCAGCAGTTCTTGGACAGCGGCTAACTATGGC.

With respect to this clone: The CDR3 extends 3 residues past the end of the read, so its final part is completed from the germline J gene. This rearrangement joins TRBV7-2 to TRBJ2-5; D is perhaps TRBD2 (5 bases). This CDR3 is built from 12 residues. V was shortened by 2 bases and J by 7 bases, with 8 bases between the two germline ends. Germline V gene sequence: CDR1 SGHTA, CDR2 FQGNSA. This CDR3 reads CASSLIEGTQYF. The CDR3 DNA, read in part, is TGTGCCAGCAGCTTAATCGAGGGGACC. The entire variable domain, with the rest obtained from reference TRBV7-2 and TRBJ2-5, is as follows: GAGVSQSPSNKVTEKGKDVELRCDPISGHTALYWYRQSLGQGLEFLIYFQGNSAPDKSGLPSDRFSAERTGGSVSTLTIQRTQQEDSAVYLCASSLIEGTQYFGPGTRLLVL.

Concerning this clone: The CDR3 end is not reached by the read, which stops 3 residues before it; the germline J gene fills it in. V and J are TRBV6-2 or TRBV6-3 and TRBJ1-5; D might be TRBD1 (6 bases). V lost 6 bases and J 5 bases, leaving 14 bases between the germline ends. Germline V lookup: CDR1 MNHEY, CDR2 SVGEGT. The CDR3 has 14 amino acids. CDR3 bases read: TGTGCCAGCAGCCCTATGGACAGATATCAGCCC. Its protein product is CASSPMDRYQP. The entire CDR3 sequence reads CASSPMDRYQPQHF.

Notes on this clone: The CDR3 end lies 3 residues beyond the end of the read and is filled in from the germline J gene. This chain connects TRBV29-1 to TRBJ1-4; D ambiguous. There are 13 residues in the CDR3. With 6 bases removed from V and 7 bases from J, the gap between germline ends came to 15 bases. CDR1 SQVTM and CDR2 ANQGSEA come from the germline V gene. The covered CDR3 bases are TGCAGCGTAGGCGGGCGGCTGGGTGAAAAA. It specifies CSVGGRLGEK. The full CDR3 reads CSVGGRLGEKLFF.

Comment on this clone: Coverage ceases 3 residues before the CDR3 finishes, and the germline J gene fills in the end. The V gene is TRBV7-8, the J gene TRBJ1-4; 9 bases are shared with TRBD1. J lost 2 bases, V lost 6 bases, and 7 bases had no gene match. CDR1 is SGHVS, CDR2 FQNEAQ, per germline. The CDR3 has 16 residues. CDR3 protein: CASRGDRAGTNEKLFF. The sequenced CDR3 bases are TGTGCCAGCAGGGGGGACAGGGCCGGCACTAATGAAAAA.

Judged by frequency, this clone is medium-sized. The CDR3 goes on 3 residues after the read ends, and that part is filled in from the germline J gene. This chain links TRBV19 with TRBJ2-5; TRBD1 aligns across 9 bases. The V segment lost 4 bases and the J segment 4 bases; nucleotides outside the gene matches: 1. CDR1 and CDR2 (germline): LNHDA, SQIVND (reference sequence). The CDR3 is 13 amino acids. The part of the CDR3 DNA that was read is TGTGCCAGTAGTAGGGACAGGGTAGAGACC. The encoded protein is CASSRDRVET. The full CDR3 sequence reads CASSRDRVETQYF.

In regard to this clone: The read gets to within 3 residues of the CDR3 end, and the germline J gene fills in the rest. This chain links TRBV28 with TRBJ2-5, with a tentative D call TRBD2 (6 bases). Germline loops: CDR1 MDHEN, CDR2 SYDVKM. This CDR3 is built from 15 residues. Between the trimmed V and J ends, which lost 6 bases and 4 bases, there was a span of 18 bases. The CDR3 DNA, read in part, is TGTGCCAGCAGCTTGGTCGGAGGGCTTCGAGAGACC. Residues: CASSLVGGLRET. The entire CDR3 is CASSLVGGLRETQYF.

As concerns this clone: The CDR3 goes on 3 residues after the read ends, and that part is filled in from the germline J gene. V and J are TRBV5-1 and TRBJ2-1; 8 positions match TRBD2. The germline V gene has CDR1 SGHRS and CDR2 YFSETQ. Germline trimming cut 4 bases from V and 1 base from J; bases unmatched to any gene: 7. CDR3 size: 16 residues. The sequenced part of the CDR3 DNA is TGCGCCAGCAGCCTCACTAGCGGTTGGTCCTACAATGAG. It is translated as CASSLTSGWSYNE. The entire CDR3 protein is CASSLTSGWSYNEQFF.

Turning to this clone: The CDR3 end is not reached by the read, which stops 3 residues before it; the germline J gene fills it in. The gene calls are TRBV20-1 and TRBJ1-1; D is undetermined. The CDR3 contains 13 residues. Germline loops: CDR1 DFQATT, CDR2 SNEGSKA (reference sequence). The ends were cut back, 3 bases at V and 1 base at J, with 9 bases in the middle. The CDR3: CSARGTSNTEAFF. Incomplete CDR3 DNA: TGCAGTGCTAGGGGCACTTCGAACACTGAA.

Comments on this clone: The CDR3 end is not reached by the read, which stops 3 residues before it; the germline J gene fills it in. The genes are TRBV5-1 and TRBJ2-7, with D unresolved. V was clipped by 3 bases and J by 3 bases, with 13 bases between them. The germline CDR1 and CDR2 sequences are SGHRS and YFSETQ. CDR3 length: 14 residues. CDR3 bases read: TGCGCCAGCAGCTCCAGTCGACTGAACTACGAG. This translates into CASSSSRLNYE. The entire CDR3 sequence reads CASSSSRLNYEQYF. The full variable domain, with the rest looked up from reference TRBV5-1 and TRBJ2-7, is KAGVTQTPRYLIKTRGQQVTLSCSPISGHRSVSWYQQTPGQGLQFLFEYFSETQRNKGNFPGRFSGRQFSNSRSEMNVSTLELGDSALYLCASSSSRLNYEQYFGPGTRLTVT.

Concerning this clone itself: Coverage ceases 3 residues before the CDR3 finishes, and the germline J gene fills in the end. V is TRBV2 and J is TRBJ2-5; 8 bases match TRBD2. The trim removed 11 bases at V and 1 base at J, leaving 6 bases unmatched. Germline V gene data show CDR1 as SNHLY and CDR2 as FYNNEI. This CDR3 has 13 residues. Here the CDR3 reads CAVPLAAQETQYF. Partial CDR3 DNA: TGTGCCGTTCCACTAGCGGCCCAAGAGACC.

As to this clone: The read finishes 3 residues shy of the CDR3 end, and the germline J gene is used to complete it. The V gene is TRBV20-1, the J gene TRBJ2-1, with 13 nucleotides matching TRBD2. The V and J ends lost 5 bases and 6 bases, in that order; junction bases with no gene match: 7. The CDR3 sequence is 15 residues long. Germline CDR1 DFQATT, CDR2 SNEGSKA (reference sequence). The CDR3 protein is CSAVTGTSGTNEQFF. CDR3 DNA (partial): TGCAGTGCTGTTACCGGGACTAGCGGGACCAATGAG.

Incomplete CDR3 DNA: TGTGCCGCCCAGGGGGCTAACTTTGAAAAA. Its translation is CAAQGANFEK. The entire CDR3 protein is CAAQGANFEKLFF. The rearrangement joins TRBV2 to TRBJ1-4; TRBD1 matches at 8 bases. The read terminates 3 residues ahead of where the CDR3 ends, so the germline J gene completes it. Germline-derived CDR1 and CDR2 are SNHLY and FYNNEI. J was trimmed by 7 bases and V by 11 bases; bases with no gene match: 9. The length of the CDR3 is 13 residues.

As for this clone: From the germline J gene comes the end of the CDR3, since the read stops 3 residues before it. The gene calls are TRBV6-2 or TRBV6-3 and TRBJ1-3; 8 bases map to TRBD1. Germline V gene data show CDR1 as MNHEY and CDR2 as SVGEGT. This CDR3 is built from 14 residues. V lost 5 bases to trimming and J lost 4 bases; unmatched junction nucleotides: 4. The DNA read from the CDR3 is TGTGCCAGCAGTCCGGACAGGGCCGGAAACACC. The encoded protein is CASSPDRAGNT. The whole CDR3 is CASSPDRAGNTIYF.

As regards this clone: The read halts 3 residues ahead of the CDR3 end, with the missing end drawn from the germline J gene. V and J are TRBV2 and TRBJ2-7; weak D call: TRBD1 (6 bases). The CDR3 has 11 residues. The germline CDR1 and CDR2 sequences are SNHLY and FYNNEI. V was shortened by 11 bases and J by 3 bases, with 11 bases between the two germline ends. The part of the CDR3 DNA that was read is TGTGCCTGCAACAGGGTCTACGAG. Translating it yields CACNRVYE. In full, the CDR3 reads CACNRVYEQYF.

As to this clone: The CDR3 end falls 3 residues outside the read, so it is completed with the germline J gene. J is TRBJ1-2 and V is TRBV6-2 or TRBV6-3, with D possibly matching TRBD1 (6 bases). V shed 2 bases and J shed 5 bases, with 9 bases lying between them. Per germline, CDR1 MNHEY and CDR2 SVGEGT. CDR3 length equals 13 residues. The DNA read from the CDR3 is TGTGCCAGCAGTTACGGGGGCCTATATGGC. It translates to CASSYGGLYG. The complete CDR3 sequence is CASSYGGLYGYTF.

With respect to this clone: The read ends 3 residues before the CDR3 terminus; that terminus is restored from the germline J gene. The genes are TRBV6-2 or TRBV6-3 and TRBJ2-7, with D possibly TRBD1 on 6 matching bases. This CDR3 is 16 amino acids long. V was trimmed by 6 bases and J by 0 bases, leaving 18 bases between them. CDR1 is MNHEY and CDR2 is SVGEGT in the germline V gene. The CDR3 region is CASSQPGHPTSYEQYF. The sequenced part of the CDR3 DNA is TGTGCCAGCAGCCAACCGGGACATCCTACCTCCTACGAG.

As for this clone: The missing CDR3 end, 3 residues past where the read stops, is filled in from the germline J gene. V is TRBV7-2 and J is TRBJ2-1; D gene ambiguous. The CDR3 contains 14 residues. CDR1 and CDR2 (germline): SGHTA, FQGNSA. Deletions cut 3 bases from V and 6 bases from J, with 12 bases between. The CDR3 DNA, read in part, is TGTGCCAGCAGCTTTTATGTAGGCGGCAATGAG. Its translation is CASSFYVGGNE. The full CDR3 reads CASSFYVGGNEQFF.

With regard to this clone: The CDR3 end is not reached by the read, which stops 3 residues before it; the germline J gene fills it in. The V call is TRBV6-2 or TRBV6-3, the J call TRBJ1-1; a possible D gene is TRBD1 (5 bases). Trimming took 6 bases from V and 5 from J, leaving 16 bases between them. Germline-derived CDR1 and CDR2 are MNHEY and SVGEGT. This CDR3 is 14 amino acids long. The CDR3 DNA, read in part, is TGTGCCAGCAGCCTCGGCAGGGATCGAACTGAA. Its protein product is CASSLGRDRTE. In full, the CDR3 is CASSLGRDRTEAFF.